This is a list of T cell receptor beta chains from one sample in a study of beta chain features in type 1 diabetes. Profiled with immunoSEQ multiplex PCR; TCRdb holds only in-frame clones, not every one. The table has a few hundred thousand clones, about 18% seen once. Sequencing input: naive CD4+ T cells from blood. These receptor sequences come from a woman under 30 in good health. The CDR3 runs from the conserved cysteine through the conserved F or W.

V: TRBV5-4
J: TRBJ2-1
CDR3: CASSLRAGGSYNEQFF

V: TRBV7-3
J: TRBJ1-1
CDR3: CASSLDMNTEAFF

V: TRBV25-1
J: TRBJ2-7
CDR3: CASSGPYEQYF

V: TRBV6-5
J: TRBJ1-2
CDR3: CASSYGGSPQISGYTF

V: TRBV5-1
J: TRBJ2-3
CDR3: CASSPISAGDTDTQYF

V: TRBV2
J: TRBJ2-3
CDR3: CASSPGTGRGPDTQYF

V: TRBV2
J: TRBJ1-2
CDR3: CASSEANRAGGYTF

V: TRBV7-9
J: TRBJ2-3
CDR3: CASSSSSPADTQYF

V: TRBV5-4
J: TRBJ2-2
CDR3: CASTPGTSGLTGELFF

V: TRBV5-4
J: TRBJ2-3
CDR3: CASRNGTSGTDTQYF

V: TRBV18
J: TRBJ2-3
CDR3: CASSPAASVRADTQYF

V: TRBV11-3
J: TRBJ2-7
CDR3: CASSLEAGDGYEQYF